The source of this T cell receptor beta chain is a study of response to subunit inactivated influenza vaccine (dated by TCRdb to 2017 to 2018). Regarding the study in general: Deep quantitative profiling of the T cell receptor repertoire was used in the study to follow responses to a trivalent subunit inactivated influenza vaccine.

Turning to this clonotype: Its antigen is currently not known. Per-nucleotide qualities are absent, and no much larger clonotype sits a single base away.

The library was obtained by RT-PCR. The instrument given in TCRdb is Illumina HiSeq 2500. The raw public data were reprocessed by TCRdb itself: fastp quality trimming at Q25, MiXCR clonotype calling, in-frame beta chains only. All rows with the same CDR3 protein become a single entry with the most common DNA and genes. Recorded for this sample are roughly 500,000 distinct CDR3 sequences; about 25% of them occurred a single time. Clones ranked in the top ten supply over 1.5% of the sample. What the authors observed across the whole study: The authors suggested that each seasonal influenza vaccination may recruit only a limited number of new T cells.

The germline ends are 15 bases apart after V is trimmed by 0 bases and J by 0 bases. CDR1 MNHEY and CDR2 SVGAGI are derived from the germline V gene. From the cysteine through the phenylalanine, the CDR3 covers 19 amino acids. Solely the CDR3 DNA is kept, with 57 bases framed from the first base. The chain is made from TRBV6-5 and TRBJ2-6, with a tentative D gene TRBD1 over 6 matching bases. The sequencing used CD4+ T cells sorted from PBMCs, collected about 5 days after vaccination. The sequence came from a man aged 45-65 years who received an inactivated influenza vaccine. Donor details come from another sample of the same person, matched by shared clones. The CDR3 has the sequence CASSYSRQVRVSGANVLTF. The DNA reads TGTGCCAGCAGTTACTCGCGACAGGTCAGGGTCTCTGGGGCCAACGTCCTGACTTTC.